This entry features one T cell receptor (beta chain) sequence. This clone occurred a few times. Its antigen remains unidentified. No base-level quality is on record; no much larger clone is a single base apart. Reading the label with the study, this specimen's treatment or condition is: oral pan-JAK inhibitor, 5-10 mg twice daily. Lesional scalp punch biopsies and peripheral blood were collected from alopecia areata patients. After PBMCs were isolated by density centrifugation and stained for CD3, CD4 and CD8, a FACSAria was used to sort CD4+ and CD8+ T cells. Library method: the immunoSEQ multiplex PCR assay. RNA was extracted from all samples and reverse transcribed into cDNA, which served as template for TCR sequencing. First-strand cDNA was synthesized with SuperScript III using a 2:1 mix of oligo-dT and random hexamers. A synthetic immune receptor repertoire was used to assess amplification bias, and residual bias was removed computationally. The original pipeline was this. Raw reads were preprocessed for error removal, and CDR3 was defined according to IMGT conventions as running from the conserved cysteine to phenylalanine. To get clonality, Shannon entropy was normalized by log2 of the number of productive unique TCRs and the result was subtracted from 1. Whether scalp clones were CD4 or CD8 was inferred by matching scalp TCRbeta sequences against CD4 and CD8 repertoires sorted from blood. TCRdb's version of the immuneACCESS table is confined to in-frame rearrangements and falls short of the full clone set. An unresolved V gene accounts for under half of the shortfall where checked; the remainder is of unknown origin. V, J and clone size derive from that table, while D and trimming were established from the DNA sequence. The sample table contains about 180,000 clones; only one count was recorded for 51% of them. The ten top clones hold 10% of the sample.

This sample is part of a study of CD8+ T cells in alopecia areata (dated by TCRdb to the late 2010s). Regarding the complete study: The treated patients took part in an open-label pilot trial in which moderate-to-severe alopecia areata was treated with oral tofacitinib at 5 to 10 mg twice daily. The RNA source kit depended on sample type: the PAXgene miRNA kit for fixed scalp, the miRNeasy kit for PBMCs, and the RNeasy kit for mouse skin. Biopsies were taken from tofacitinib-treated patients at baseline and at 4 and 24 weeks of treatment, and a later scalp biopsy was taken in several of the tofacitinib-treated patients. Scalp clonality was compared across normal scalp (n=4), patchy alopecia areata scalp (n=8), and alopecia totalis/universalis scalp (n=8). Tofacitinib was given for 6 to 18 months, followed by 6 months of follow-up off drug to assess delayed response and recurrence. The study used high-throughput TCRbeta sequencing to examine T cell clonal expansion in alopecia areata, in both the C3H/HeJ mouse model and human patients. On the human side, TCRbeta sequencing was run on scalp tissue and on sorted CD4+ and CD8+ peripheral blood T cells from healthy controls and from alopecia areata patients with either patchy or totalis/universalis disease. In treated patients, disease severity was measured using the SALT score, which gives the percentage of scalp surface area affected. TCRbeta CDR3 regions were amplified by immunoSEQ multiplex PCR with 35 Vbeta forward and 13 Jbeta reverse primers. Results and caveats for the whole study, not just this receptor: Because the treated cohort was small and included a single nonresponder, larger studies are needed to assess links between baseline CD8+ expansion and response. During tofacitinib treatment, many expanded lesional clones remained in scalp and blood, and this persistence may partly explain relapse after treatment is stopped. Compared with normal scalp, lesional scalp, particularly in alopecia totalis/universalis, had higher clonality and more expanded CD8+ clones, which suggests antigenic drive. TCR sequences shared between patients were less clear than in mice, possibly partly because of HLA diversity in the patient population. Scalp clonality and the number of expanded CD8+ clones among the top 100 scalp clones were significantly decreased by tofacitinib. Unlike mouse skin, where gammadelta T cells dominate, normal human skin contains resident alphabeta T cells that get sequenced too, which complicates analysis of the scalp TCR repertoire.

CDR1 GTSNPN and CDR2 SVGIG were looked up in the germline V gene (reference sequence). From its cysteine to its phenylalanine, the CDR3 spans 14 amino acids. This entry keeps only the CDR3 DNA: 42 bases, framed from base 1. Cut back by 3 bases and 4 bases, the V and J ends lie 12 bases apart. This clonotype was obtained from a human donor with alopecia areata. Sequenced here: CD8+ T cells sorted from blood, sampled between weeks 51 and 52, from a patient treated with tofacitinib. The sequence joins TRBV30 to TRBJ2-2; no D segment can be confidently identified. The CDR3 here reads CAWRMVAGTGELFF. The nucleotides read TGTGCCTGGAGGATGGTTGCAGGCACCGGGGAGCTGTTTTTT.